This T cell receptor beta chain is drawn from a study of shared clonotypes between healthy human individuals (dated by TCRdb to 2020 to 2022). The study in broad terms: The cohort comprised a couple of women and a few men aged 18 to 49 years. To estimate repertoire size and how much clonotype sharing occurs between individuals, the study deeply sequenced the blood TCR repertoires of about five healthy adults. Each donor's leukapheresis produced roughly between roughly 0.94 and 9.5 billion PBMCs. Libraries were prepared and TCR repertoires were sequenced by different laboratories using diverse techniques, in order to increase sequencing depth and limit assay-specific biases. For each donor, CD4 naive and CD4 memory were each given three plates, CD8 naive was given two plates, and CD8 memory was given one plate.

In regard to this clone: Its antigen has not been determined. No qualities accompany the bases; no much larger clone lies one base away.

Sequences SGDLS (CDR1) and YYNGEE (CDR2) are obtained from the germline V gene. The germline V and J ends show losses of 1 base and 2 bases respectively, and no gene match explains 0 bases of the junction. Reading from cysteine to phenylalanine, the CDR3 counts 15 amino acids. Only the CDR3 region is kept as DNA, spanning 45 bases read in frame from base 1. TCR CDR3 regions were amplified from genomic DNA by multiplex PCR using the deep immunoSEQ assay. Extracted genomic DNA from each cell subset was distributed evenly across all wells of several immunoSEQ 96-well plates, and each plate was treated as a replicate. For sorted subsets, 150 to 200 ng genomic DNA, equal to tens of thousands of T cell genomes, was loaded into each replicate PCR. The purified libraries were quantified using a Qubit 3.0 fluorometer, sized with a Bioanalyzer 2100, and then quantified again using the KAPA Library Quantification kit. Each immunoSEQ 96-well plate was sequenced on its own single-read 150-cycle Illumina NextSeq 550 flow cell. From the authors' description of their analysis: Because the immunoSEQ output included only junctional sequences and no quality scores, the filtering could not be the same as the filtering used for full-length reads. Sequences were annotated with PyIR, a Python wrapper for IgBLAST v1.9, and V/J genes and CDR3 were assigned using IMGT germline references. Any read was removed if the V/J assignment was weak (E-value above 1e-6), the CDR3 was missing, or the read contained stop codons, out-of-frame junctions, or ambiguous translated residues. V3J clonotypes were defined as sequences sharing an identical inferred V gene, J gene, and CDR3 amino acid sequence. Percentage overlap between repertoires was calculated by dividing the number of shared unique clonotypes by the size of the smaller repertoire. Richness of each repertoire was evaluated using RTK rarefaction, the Chao1 estimator, and Recon v2.1 estimates of unobserved clonotypes. Generation probabilities for all TCRbeta clonotypes obtained by the gDNA method from four donors were computed using OLGA. This is the immuneACCESS table as TCRdb keeps it, with only in-frame sequences that have V and J called. A part of the clones is gone; compared with another copy, unresolved V genes explain less than half, and the rest is unexplained. The V and J calls and the clone size are those of that table, but D and trimming were determined from the DNA. This sample is represented by some 2,500,000 clones; less than 95% of them were singletons. 0.37% of the sample is in the top ten clones.

What the work shows at the level of the full study, not this receptor alone: Compared with non-shared clonotypes, the clonotypes found in all four sorted-subset donors had higher generation probabilities. Because the study included a small number of donors, the genetic and exposure-history diversity represented was limited. Even with the large sequencing depth, rarefaction of the sorted-subset datasets indicated that sequencing was incomplete. Pairwise subsampling indicated that sequencing depth was expected to affect the degree of clonotype sharing among donors. Naive subsets generally had larger estimated clonotype richness than memory subsets. About 5% of naive CD4, 3.5% of naive CD8, roughly 2.4% of memory CD4, and approximately 0.4% of memory CD8 clonotypes were shared across several donors. Sampling was restricted to blood, and TCR repertoires in tissues likely differ from the TCR repertoires found in blood.

The donors were healthy, HIV-negative adults with no recently reported acute infections or vaccinations. Every donor was a Caucasian adult living in Nashville, Tennessee, USA. CD4+ T cells were enriched by magnetic negative selection, after which naive cells were positively selected on CD45RA and the negative fraction was taken as the memory subset. Blood was obtained by leukapheresis, after which PBMCs were separated by Ficoll-Histopaque density gradient centrifugation and cryopreserved in liquid nitrogen vapor phase. Purity and quantity of every magnetically sorted T cell population were checked by analytical flow cytometry. Genomic DNA was isolated from every sorted fraction and measured by UV absorbance on a Nanodrop 2000c.

This receptor was identified in a young man in good health. Some clones in this sample may be carry-over from other donors' samples. Specimen: naive CD4+ T cells from PBMCs. Reading the label with the study, this specimen's cell subset or site is: CD45RA+ positively selected. The rearranged segments are TRBV9 and TRBJ2-1; 10 nucleotides in the junction match TRBD2. The DNA sequence is as follows: TGTGCCAGCAGCGTAAGCGGGAGGGCCTACAATGAGCAGTTCTTC. Translated, it reads CASSVSGRAYNEQFF. The entire variable domain, with the stretches around the CDR3 drawn from the reference TRBV9 and TRBJ2-1 proteins, is DSGVTQTPKHLITATGQRVTLRCSPRSGDLSVYWYQQSLDQGLQFLIQYYNGEERAKGNILERFSAQQFPDLHSELNLSSLELGDSALYFCASSVSGRAYNEQFFGPGTRLTVL.